A selection of T cell receptor beta chains follows, all from one sample in a study of blood T cell repertoires in COVID-19. TCRdb's copy holds only in-frame clones and misses some; the assay was immunoSEQ multiplex PCR. The sample gives 200,000 to 250,000 clones, more than 85% of which show up once; around 9.6% is in the top ten. The material sequenced was peripheral blood. The receptors derive from a woman between 50 and 59 years old with COVID-19, enrolled during active disease. Both conserved end residues are part of each CDR3. The D gene is left open where the match is weak. The size of a clone is reported for some rows only, either as once, few or many, or as a class for expanded clones.

d_gene: TRBD1
abundance: -
j_gene: TRBJ1-2
v_gene: TRBV9
CDR3nt: TGTGCCAGCAGCGTAAGGGGACAGGGCTATGGCTACACCTTC
CDR3aa: CASSVRGQGYGYTF

d_gene: TRBD1
abundance: -
j_gene: TRBJ1-2
v_gene: TRBV6-6
CDR3nt: TGTGCCGGCTCCGGGACAGAATTCTATGGCTACACCTTC
CDR3aa: CAGSGTEFYGYTF

d_gene: TRBD1
abundance: -
j_gene: TRBJ2-7
v_gene: TRBV3-1/TRBV3-2
CDR3nt: TGTGCCAGCAGCCAAGGGTCGGGAATAGGGGGCGAGTACTTC
CDR3aa: CASSQGSGIGGEYF

d_gene: -
abundance: -
j_gene: TRBJ2-2
v_gene: TRBV28
CDR3nt: TGTGCCAGCAGCCATACGGGGTTCACCGGGGAGCTGTTTTTT
CDR3aa: CASSHTGFTGELFF

d_gene: TRBD1
abundance: -
j_gene: TRBJ1-2
v_gene: TRBV7-8
CDR3nt: TGTGCCAGCAGCTTAGCCCGGGGACAGGGAGGGTTGGACTATGGCTACACCTTC
CDR3aa: CASSLARGQGGLDYGYTF

d_gene: TRBD1
abundance: -
j_gene: TRBJ1-6
v_gene: TRBV30
CDR3nt: TGTGCCTGGAGTGTTCGGCCCTTCCGGACAGGGGGTTATTCACCCCTCCACTTT
CDR3aa: CAWSVRPFRTGGYSPLHF

d_gene: -
abundance: -
j_gene: TRBJ2-4
v_gene: TRBV19
CDR3nt: TGTGCCAGTAGTTTGGCCTTAGCCAAAAACATTCAGTACTTC
CDR3aa: CASSLALAKNIQYF

d_gene: TRBD1
abundance: -
j_gene: TRBJ2-7
v_gene: TRBV10-1
CDR3nt: TGCGCCAGCAGGGTACAGGGGGCGCAGGACCGGGACGAGCAGTACTTC
CDR3aa: CASRVQGAQDRDEQYF

d_gene: -
abundance: -
j_gene: TRBJ2-3
v_gene: TRBV30
CDR3nt: TGTGCCTCCAAAAGCGAGACAGGTTCTCCAGATACGCAGTATTTT
CDR3aa: CASKSETGSPDTQYF

d_gene: -
abundance: -
j_gene: TRBJ2-1
v_gene: TRBV4-1
CDR3nt: TGCGCCAGCAGCCAAGAGGCCAGTATCCCCTACAATGAGCAGTTCTTC
CDR3aa: CASSQEASIPYNEQFF

d_gene: TRBD2
abundance: -
j_gene: TRBJ2-5
v_gene: TRBV25-1
CDR3nt: TGTGCCAGCAGTGAGAATAGCGGGGGGTCAGAGACCCAGTACTTC
CDR3aa: CASSENSGGSETQYF

d_gene: -
abundance: -
j_gene: TRBJ2-3
v_gene: TRBV12-3/TRBV12-4
CDR3nt: TGTGCCAGCAGTTTAACGCGGGATACGCAGTATTTT
CDR3aa: CASSLTRDTQYF

d_gene: -
abundance: -
j_gene: TRBJ1-3
v_gene: TRBV27
CDR3nt: TGTGCCAGCAGTCGGCTGCTTGGAACGGGGAACACCATATATTTT
CDR3aa: CASSRLLGTGNTIYF

d_gene: TRBD1
abundance: -
j_gene: TRBJ2-3
v_gene: TRBV18
CDR3nt: TGTGCCAGCTCAGCCAACAGACAGGGGGCACCAGATACGCAGTATTTT
CDR3aa: CASSANRQGAPDTQYF

d_gene: -
abundance: -
j_gene: TRBJ1-4
v_gene: TRBV19
CDR3nt: TGTGCCAGTAGGGAGGGGATCGAAAAACTGTTTTTT
CDR3aa: CASREGIEKLFF

d_gene: -
abundance: -
j_gene: TRBJ1-4
v_gene: TRBV3-1/TRBV3-2
CDR3nt: TGTGCCAGCTCCCCACGACTAGAGGGGGGGTTGGCTAATGAAAAACTGTTTTTT
CDR3aa: CASSPRLEGGLANEKLFF

d_gene: -
abundance: -
j_gene: TRBJ2-1
v_gene: TRBV12-3/TRBV12-4
CDR3nt: TGTGCCAGCAGTTTAGGGGCCTTCAAAGAGCAGTTCTTC
CDR3aa: CASSLGAFKEQFF

d_gene: TRBD1
abundance: -
j_gene: TRBJ1-1
v_gene: TRBV5-5
CDR3nt: TGTGCCAGCAGCCTGGACAGGGCCACTGAAGCTTTCTTT
CDR3aa: CASSLDRATEAFF

d_gene: -
abundance: once
j_gene: TRBJ1-1
v_gene: TRBV28
CDR3nt: TGTGCCAGCACCCTCTCGGGACTCCTCTACGCGGAAGCTTTCTTT
CDR3aa: CASTLSGLLYAEAFF

d_gene: -
abundance: -
j_gene: TRBJ2-7
v_gene: TRBV5-1
CDR3nt: TGCGCCAGCAGCACTGGGAGCTACGAGCAGTACTTC
CDR3aa: CASSTGSYEQYF

d_gene: -
abundance: -
j_gene: TRBJ2-6
v_gene: TRBV27
CDR3nt: TGTGCCAGCAGTCCCGACAGCTACTCTGGGGCCAACGTCCTGACTTTC
CDR3aa: CASSPDSYSGANVLTF

d_gene: TRBD1
abundance: -
j_gene: TRBJ1-2
v_gene: TRBV5-1
CDR3nt: TGCGCCAGCAGCTTGTCCCCACAGGGGGAGGGCTACACCTTC
CDR3aa: CASSLSPQGEGYTF

d_gene: -
abundance: -
j_gene: TRBJ2-3
v_gene: TRBV24-1
CDR3nt: TGTGCCATCGCGTCGGCAGATACGCAGTATTTT
CDR3aa: CAIASADTQYF

d_gene: TRBD1
abundance: -
j_gene: TRBJ2-1
v_gene: TRBV5-4
CDR3nt: TGTGCCAGCAGCCCCGGGACAGGGGCGTATAACTACAATGAGCAGTTCTTC
CDR3aa: CASSPGTGAYNYNEQFF

d_gene: -
abundance: -
j_gene: TRBJ1-6
v_gene: TRBV5-6
CDR3nt: TGTGCCAGCAGCCTGGGATGGGCCCAAAATTCACCCCTCCACTTT
CDR3aa: CASSLGWAQNSPLHF

d_gene: -
abundance: -
j_gene: TRBJ2-2
v_gene: TRBV19
CDR3nt: TGTGCCAGTACCGTCGCGGCATGGAGTCAGGAGCTGTTTTTT
CDR3aa: CASTVAAWSQELFF

d_gene: -
abundance: -
j_gene: TRBJ1-2
v_gene: TRBV19
CDR3nt: TGTGCCAGTAGTATTCTCCTCGGGGGGTACTATGGCTACACCTTC
CDR3aa: CASSILLGGYYGYTF

d_gene: TRBD1
abundance: -
j_gene: TRBJ2-2
v_gene: TRBV29-1
CDR3nt: TGCAGCGTCGGGACAGGCGGGAACACCGGGGAGCTGTTTTTT
CDR3aa: CSVGTGGNTGELFF

d_gene: TRBD1
abundance: -
j_gene: TRBJ1-5
v_gene: TRBV28
CDR3nt: TGTGCCAGCAGTCCACAGACAGGGGGGCGCAATCAGCCCCAGCATTTT
CDR3aa: CASSPQTGGRNQPQHF

d_gene: -
abundance: -
j_gene: TRBJ2-7
v_gene: TRBV5-4
CDR3nt: TGTGCCAGCAGCGGGGACTTCTACGAGCAGTACTTC
CDR3aa: CASSGDFYEQYF

d_gene: -
abundance: -
j_gene: TRBJ1-5
v_gene: TRBV6-6
CDR3nt: TGTGCCAGCAGTACCGCGGGGGCTCATAGCAATCAGCCCCAGCATTTT
CDR3aa: CASSTAGAHSNQPQHF

d_gene: TRBD2
abundance: -
j_gene: TRBJ2-3
v_gene: TRBV19
CDR3nt: TGTGCGACTAGCACCACAGATACGCAGTATTTT
CDR3aa: CATSTTDTQYF

d_gene: TRBD2
abundance: -
j_gene: TRBJ2-3
v_gene: TRBV5-1
CDR3nt: TGCGCCAGCAGCTTGGAATCCCTAGCGGGGGCAGATACGCAGTATTTT
CDR3aa: CASSLESLAGADTQYF

d_gene: -
abundance: -
j_gene: TRBJ1-1
v_gene: TRBV19
CDR3nt: TGTGCCGCGGGAGAGGGGCCGAACACTGAAGCTTTCTTT
CDR3aa: CAAGEGPNTEAFF

d_gene: -
abundance: -
j_gene: TRBJ1-5
v_gene: TRBV19
CDR3nt: TGTGCCAGTAGTATAACGGGTGGCAGGGGTGCCCGTGAGCCCCAGCATTTT
CDR3aa: CASSITGGRGAREPQHF

d_gene: -
abundance: -
j_gene: TRBJ1-1
v_gene: TRBV6-5
CDR3nt: TGTGCCAGCAGCATCCAGGTGAACACTGAAGCTTTCTTT
CDR3aa: CASSIQVNTEAFF

d_gene: -
abundance: -
j_gene: TRBJ1-5
v_gene: TRBV13
CDR3nt: TGTGCCAGCAGCCGCGGAAACAGGCAGGGCCAGCCCCAGCATTTT
CDR3aa: CASSRGNRQGQPQHF

d_gene: -
abundance: -
j_gene: TRBJ1-6
v_gene: TRBV2
CDR3nt: TGTGCCAGCTCTGTTAACTATAATTCACCCCTCCACTTT
CDR3aa: CASSVNYNSPLHF

d_gene: -
abundance: -
j_gene: TRBJ1-1
v_gene: TRBV12-3/TRBV12-4
CDR3nt: TGTGCCAGCAGTTCCCGTACAGGCACTGAAGCTTTCTTT
CDR3aa: CASSSRTGTEAFF

d_gene: -
abundance: -
j_gene: TRBJ2-1
v_gene: TRBV2
CDR3nt: TGTGCCAGCAGCTGGGGGGGCGCAAGGACTCGCTCCTACAATGAGCAGTTCTTC
CDR3aa: CASSWGGARTRSYNEQFF

d_gene: TRBD1
abundance: -
j_gene: TRBJ1-6
v_gene: TRBV15
CDR3nt: TGTGCCACCAGCTCCAGGACAGGGTCAAATTCACCCCTCCACTTT
CDR3aa: CATSSRTGSNSPLHF

d_gene: TRBD1
abundance: -
j_gene: TRBJ1-1
v_gene: TRBV11-3
CDR3nt: TGTGCCAGCAGCCTGTCGGGACAGGGCTTTACTGAAGCTTTCTTT
CDR3aa: CASSLSGQGFTEAFF

d_gene: TRBD1
abundance: -
j_gene: TRBJ1-2
v_gene: TRBV18
CDR3nt: TGTGCCAGCTCTCTCGGACAGGGGGCTAACTATGGCTACACCTTC
CDR3aa: CASSLGQGANYGYTF